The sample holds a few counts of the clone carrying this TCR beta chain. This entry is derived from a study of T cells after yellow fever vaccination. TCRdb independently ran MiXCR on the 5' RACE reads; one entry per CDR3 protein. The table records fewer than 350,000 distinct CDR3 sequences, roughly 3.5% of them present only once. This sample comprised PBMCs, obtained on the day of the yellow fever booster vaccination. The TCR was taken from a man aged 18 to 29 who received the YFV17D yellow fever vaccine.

The CDR3 region has the DNA TGCGCCAGCAGCTCCCTACCGGGACAGGGGAAAGAGACCCAGTACTTC. Encoded protein: CASSSLPGQGKETQYF. V usage is TRBV5-1 and J usage is TRBJ2-5; the match to TRBD1 covers 10 bases. Germline trimming cut 3 bases from V and 3 bases from J; bases unmatched to any gene: 8. The germline gives CDR1 SGHRS, CDR2 YFSETQ. This CDR3 comprises 16 residues.